The source of this T cell receptor beta chain is a study of regulatory T cells in long-lasting Graves disease. Regarding time point: newly diagnosed GD, antithyroid drugs for less than 3 months. PBMCs provided the RNA from which the TCR library was made. The CDR3 runs 15 residues. V trimming: 5 bases; J trimming: 6 bases; junction bases outside the gene matches: 6. At least ten counts were recorded for this clonotype. Building the TCR beta libraries relied on iRepertoire HTBI primers, and CDR3 regions underwent Arm-PCR. Via MiXCR, TCRdb re-called the multiplex PCR reads, giving one row per CDR3 protein. The sample lists more than 300,000 distinct CDR3 sequences; roughly 15% were seen once.

This receptor was taken from a female donor with Graves disease. The specimen was peripheral blood mononuclear cells (PBMCs), collected at new diagnosis, from a patient treated with antithyroid drugs. The J gene is TRBJ2-1, the V gene TRBV12-3 or TRBV12-4; 11 positions agree with TRBD2. This CDR3 reads CASSGLAGRGNEQFF. CDR3 bases: TGTGCCAGCAGTGGACTAGCGGGTAGGGGCAATGAGCAGTTCTTC.